This T cell receptor (beta chain) is drawn from a study of blood T cell repertoires in COVID-19. Overall study: Donors in the United States, Italy and Spain gave samples during acute or convalescent COVID-19. PBMCs, B-cell-depleted T cells, or T cells were the source of the cDNA or gDNA that made up the material.

Germline V gives CDR1 KGHDR, CDR2 SFDVKD. The CDR3 contains 19 residues. The ends lost 6 bases at V and 0 bases at J; junction bases unmatched: 10. Methods used by the authors: Nucleated cell counts were estimated from reference gene primer amplification. TCRdb keeps only in-frame clones here, not all; method: immunoSEQ multiplex PCR. V and J calls and clone size are as listed in that table; D and trimming were resolved from the DNA. The data contain about 200,000 clones, approximately 80% of them singletons. Sequencing was carried out using peripheral blood. V and J are TRBV24-1 and TRBJ2-3, with 14 nucleotides matching TRBD2. This TCR derives from a man in his forties with acute or convalescent COVID-19. The CDR3 nucleotides are TGTGCCACCAGTTTACCGGGACTAGCGGGAGTGGGGAGCACAGATACGCAGTATTTT. Translated: CATSLPGLAGVGSTDTQYF.